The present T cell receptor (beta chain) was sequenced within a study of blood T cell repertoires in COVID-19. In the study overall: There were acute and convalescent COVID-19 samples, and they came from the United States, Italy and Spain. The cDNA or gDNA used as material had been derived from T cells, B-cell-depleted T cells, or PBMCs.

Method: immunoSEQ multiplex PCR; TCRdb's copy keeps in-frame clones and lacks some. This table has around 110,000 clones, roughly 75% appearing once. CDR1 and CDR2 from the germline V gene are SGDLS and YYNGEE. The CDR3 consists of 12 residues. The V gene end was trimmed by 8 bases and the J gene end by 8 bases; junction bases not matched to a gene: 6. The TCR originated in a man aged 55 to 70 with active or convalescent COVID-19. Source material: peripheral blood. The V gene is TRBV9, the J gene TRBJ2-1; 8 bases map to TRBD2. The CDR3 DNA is TGTGCCAGTGGACTAGCTGAGGATGAGCAGTTCTTC. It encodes CASGLAEDEQFF.